By sample fraction, the clone carrying this T cell receptor beta chain is medium-sized (0.01 to 0.1%). Germline V lookup: CDR1 MRHNA, CDR2 SNTAGT. The J segment lost 5 bases and the V segment lost 1 base, leaving 1 base of the junction unmatched. This CDR3 contains 15 residues. How the authors handled the data: Nucleated cell counts were estimated from reference gene primer amplification. Repertoires were generated with immunoSEQ multiplex PCR, while TCRdb's copy carries only in-frame clones and drops some. V and J calls plus clone size are reproduced from that table; the DNA served to infer D and trimming. The sample holds 100,000 to 150,000 clones, around 81% seen once. This entry is derived from a study of blood T cell repertoires in COVID-19. Looking at the study overall: The United States, Italy and Spain provided the acute and convalescent COVID-19 samples.

This TCR came from a woman aged 45-60 years with acute or convalescent COVID-19. Source material: peripheral blood. This chain uses TRBV6-4 with TRBJ2-1; 11 bases agree with TRBD2. The CDR3 coding sequence is TGTGCCAGCAGTGACTTAGCGGGAGGGGACAATGAGCAGTTCTTC. Its protein is CASSDLAGGDNEQFF.